This TCR beta chain was captured in a study of blood T cell repertoires in COVID-19. Method: immunoSEQ multiplex PCR; TCRdb's copy keeps in-frame clones and lacks some. This table holds almost 250,000 clones, over 75% found once. The origin of this receptor is a woman aged 45-60 years with acute COVID-19. Sequencing input: PBMCs or T cells enriched from blood (not recorded which).

CDR3 loop: CASSPGTVISNQPQHF. The CDR3 coding sequence is TGCGCCAGCAGCCCCGGGACAGTAATAAGCAATCAGCCCCAGCATTTT. The V gene is TRBV5-1, the J gene TRBJ1-5; 7 bases align to TRBD1. From germline, CDR1 is SGHRS and CDR2 YFSETQ. This CDR3 has 16 amino acids. J was trimmed by 1 base and V by 4 bases; bases with no gene match: 8. The full variable domain, completed using reference TRBV5-1 and TRBJ1-5, is KAGVTQTPRYLIKTRGQQVTLSCSPISGHRSVSWYQQTPGQGLQFLFEYFSETQRNKGNFPGRFSGRQFSNSRSEMNVSTLELGDSALYLCASSPGTVISNQPQHFGDGTRLSIL.